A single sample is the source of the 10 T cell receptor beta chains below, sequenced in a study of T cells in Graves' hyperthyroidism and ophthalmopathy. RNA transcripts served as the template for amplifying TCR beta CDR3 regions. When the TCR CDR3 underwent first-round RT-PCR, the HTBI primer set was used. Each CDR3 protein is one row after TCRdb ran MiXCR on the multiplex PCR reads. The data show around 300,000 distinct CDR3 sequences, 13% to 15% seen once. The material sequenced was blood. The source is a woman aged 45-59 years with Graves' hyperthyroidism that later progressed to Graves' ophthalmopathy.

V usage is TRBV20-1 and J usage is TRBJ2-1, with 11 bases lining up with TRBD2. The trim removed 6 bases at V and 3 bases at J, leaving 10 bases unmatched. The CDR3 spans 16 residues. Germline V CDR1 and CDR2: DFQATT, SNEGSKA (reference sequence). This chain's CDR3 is CSALMPLAGVYNEQFF. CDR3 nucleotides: TGCAGTGCCCTAATGCCACTAGCGGGAGTCTACAATGAGCAGTTCTTC.

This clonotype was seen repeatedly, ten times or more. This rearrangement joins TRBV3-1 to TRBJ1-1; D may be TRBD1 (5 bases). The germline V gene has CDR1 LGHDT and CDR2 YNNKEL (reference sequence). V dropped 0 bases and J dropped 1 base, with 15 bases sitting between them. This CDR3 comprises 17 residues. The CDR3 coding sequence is TGTGCCAGCAGCCAAGAACTCTCGGCAGGGCCGAACACTGAAGCTTTCTTT. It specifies CASSQELSAGPNTEAFF.

The CDR3 loop reads CASRGGLAGGINIQYF. The CDR3 DNA follows: TGTGCCAGTAGAGGCGGACTAGCGGGAGGGATAAACATTCAGTACTTC. The chain recombines TRBV19 with TRBJ2-4, with 15 bases aligning to TRBD2. The CDR3 contains 16 residues. The germline gives CDR1 LNHDA, CDR2 SQIVND (reference sequence). The ends lost 6 bases at V and 6 bases at J; junction bases unmatched: 6.

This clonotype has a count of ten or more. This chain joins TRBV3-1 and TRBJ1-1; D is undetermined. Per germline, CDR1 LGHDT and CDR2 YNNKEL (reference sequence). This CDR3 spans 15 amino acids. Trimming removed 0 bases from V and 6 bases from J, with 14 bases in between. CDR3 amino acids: CASSQERARWAEAFF. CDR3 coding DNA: TGTGCCAGCAGCCAAGAACGGGCACGGTGGGCTGAAGCTTTCTTT.

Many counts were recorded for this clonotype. The CDR3 sequence: CSVEPSGRLNEQFF. The DNA for the CDR3 is TGCAGCGTTGAACCTAGCGGGAGGTTGAATGAGCAGTTCTTC. This chain connects TRBV29-1 to TRBJ2-1; 11 bases map to TRBD2. There are 14 residues in the CDR3. V was pared by 2 bases and J by 7 bases, with 4 bases of the junction left unmatched. Per germline, CDR1 SQVTM and CDR2 ANQGSEA.

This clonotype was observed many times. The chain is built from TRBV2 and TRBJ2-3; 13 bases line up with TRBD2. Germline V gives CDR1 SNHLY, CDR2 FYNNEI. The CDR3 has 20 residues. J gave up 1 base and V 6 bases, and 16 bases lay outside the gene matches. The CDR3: CASSTAGLAGILVGTDTQYF. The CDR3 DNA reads TGTGCCAGCAGCACCGCGGGACTAGCGGGAATATTAGTAGGCACAGATACGCAGTATTTT.

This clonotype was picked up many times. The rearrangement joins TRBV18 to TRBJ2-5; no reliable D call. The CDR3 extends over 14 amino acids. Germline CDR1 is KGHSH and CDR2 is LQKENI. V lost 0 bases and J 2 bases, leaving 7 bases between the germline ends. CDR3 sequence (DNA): TGTGCCAGCTCACCACCCAGCCGGCAAGAGACCCAGTACTTC. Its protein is CASSPPSRQETQYF. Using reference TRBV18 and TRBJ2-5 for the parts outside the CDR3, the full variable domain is NAGVMQNPRHLVRRRGQEARLRCSPMKGHSHVYWYRQLPEEGLKFMVYLQKENIIDESGMPKERFSAEFPKEGPSILRIQQVVRGDSAAYFCASSPPSRQETQYFGPGTRLLVL.

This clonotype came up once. The CDR3 loop is CASSQDRGTSGDQETQYF. CDR3 coding DNA: TGTGCCAGCAGCCAAGATAGGGGGACTAGCGGGGACCAAGAGACCCAGTACTTC. The chain combines TRBV14 with TRBJ2-5; 13 bases fit TRBD2. Germline V CDR1 and CDR2: SGHDN, FVKESK. Trimming removed 0 bases from V and 0 bases from J; junction bases left unmatched: 4. The length of the CDR3 is 18 residues.

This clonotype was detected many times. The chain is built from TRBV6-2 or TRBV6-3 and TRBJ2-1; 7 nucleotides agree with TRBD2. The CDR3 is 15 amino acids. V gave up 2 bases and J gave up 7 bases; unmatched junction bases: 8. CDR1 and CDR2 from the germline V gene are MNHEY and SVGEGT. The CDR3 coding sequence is TGTGCCAGCAGTTACAGGCTAGCGGAAGCGAATGAGCAGTTCTTC. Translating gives CASSYRLAEANEQFF.

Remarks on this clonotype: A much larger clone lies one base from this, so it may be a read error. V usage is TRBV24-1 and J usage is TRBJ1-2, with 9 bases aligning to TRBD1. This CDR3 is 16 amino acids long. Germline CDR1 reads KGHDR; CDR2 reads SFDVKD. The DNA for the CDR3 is TGTGCCACCAGTGATTTGCAGCGGGACAGGGTATTAGGCTGCACCTTC. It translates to CATSDLQRDRVLGCTF.